This T cell receptor (beta chain) was identified during a study of blood T cell repertoires in COVID-19. Only in-frame clones appear in the TCRdb table, and some are missing; sequencing was by immunoSEQ multiplex PCR. The sample carries fewer than 300,000 clones, around 87% recorded once. Sample: peripheral blood. This receptor was obtained from a woman in her 50s with acute or convalescent COVID-19.

CDR3 amino acids: CASSEAQGQGVYEQYF. CDR3 nucleotides: TGTGCCAGCAGTGAAGCGCAGGGACAGGGAGTCTACGAGCAGTACTTC. The V gene is TRBV6-1, the J gene TRBJ2-7; 9 positions agree with TRBD1. The CDR3 has 16 amino acids. Germline V lookup: CDR1 MNHNS, CDR2 SASEGT. V shed 0 bases, J shed 3 bases, and the junction held 6 bases outside the gene matches.